A single sample gave rise to the 21 T cell receptor beta chains below, sequenced in a study of cytomegalovirus exposure and HLA in healthy donors (dated by TCRdb to about 2017). Library prep was done by the immunoSEQ multiplex PCR assay. The multiplex PCR relied on a mix of 60 forward primers for TCR Vbeta segments and 13 reverse primers for TCR Jbeta segments. Not all clones reach the TCRdb copy of this immuneACCESS table, which keeps in-frame sequences only. Checked studies attribute under half of the gap to unresolved V genes and leave the rest unexplained. The table for this sample lists over 110,000 clones; more than 70% of them were counted only once. Jointly, the top ten make up more than 0.9% of the sample. The sample consisted of PBMCs. The receptors were sampled from a male donor in good health and CMV-seropositive.

The V gene is TRBV7-9, the J gene TRBJ2-7; D might be TRBD2 (5 bases). Germline V gives CDR1 SEHNR, CDR2 FQNEAQ (reference sequence). V was shortened by 5 bases and J by 2 bases, with 13 bases between the two germline ends. This CDR3 region has 14 residues. CDR3 DNA: TGTGCCAGCAGCGCGGACTGGAATACCTACGAGCAGTACTTC. This gives the protein CASSADWNTYEQYF.

V and J are TRBV23-1 and TRBJ2-1; 9 bases map to TRBD1. TRBV23-1 is known as an ORF, though its function is uncertain. The CDR3 loop spans 12 amino acids. V lost 6 bases to trimming and J lost 10 bases; unmatched junction nucleotides: 4. The CDR3, as DNA: TGCGCCAGCAGCCGAGGACAGGGGGAGCAGTTCTTC. Its protein is CASSRGQGEQFF.

This rearrangement joins TRBV6-4 to TRBJ2-1, with D perhaps matching TRBD1 (6 bases). Between the trimmed V and J ends, which lost 2 bases and 5 bases, there was a span of 7 bases. The V gene's germline CDR1 is MRHNA and CDR2 SNTAGT. The CDR3 loop spans 13 amino acids. CDR3 DNA sequence: TGTGCCAGCAGTGACCGGGACAACAATGAGCAGTTCTTC. This encodes CASSDRDNNEQFF.

The rearrangement uses TRBV7-9 and TRBJ2-1, with D possibly TRBD2 on 6 matching bases. Germline CDR1 SEHNR, CDR2 FQNEAQ (reference sequence). V lost 7 bases and J 7 bases, leaving 20 bases between the germline ends. The CDR3 sequence is 15 residues long. CDR3 bases: TGTGCCAGCAAGGGGATGGCGGGGTTCATTAATGAGCAGTTCTTC. Its protein is CASKGMAGFINEQFF. The whole variable domain, remainder taken from reference TRBV7-9 and TRBJ2-1, is DTGVSQNPRHKITKRGQNVTFRCDPISEHNRLYWYRQTLGQGPEFLTYFQNEAQLEKSRLLSDRFSAERPKGSFSTLEIQRTEQGDSAMYLCASKGMAGFINEQFFGPGTRLTVL.

This clone was recorded a few times. The chain combines TRBV5-4 with TRBJ2-2, with D perhaps TRBD2 (6 bases). V was pared by 1 base and J by 6 bases, with 16 bases between. The CDR3 covers 16 residues. Germline CDR1 reads SGHNT; CDR2 reads YYREEE (reference sequence). The CDR3 region has the DNA TGTGCCAGCAGCTTGTTCGATGACGGGAGCGCCGGGGAGCTGTTTTTT. Translated, it gives CASSLFDDGSAGELFF.

The chain couples TRBV7-2 to TRBJ2-7; D remains ambiguous. Germline loops: CDR1 SGHTA, CDR2 FQGNSA. CDR3 length: 12 residues. With 1 base removed from V and 5 bases from J, the gap between germline ends came to 6 bases. The CDR3 DNA reads TGTGCCAGCAGCTTAGTCCCTCACGAGCAGTACTTC. Translated: CASSLVPHEQYF.

The chain couples TRBV27 to TRBJ2-7; 8 bases line up with TRBD2. The germline CDR1 and CDR2 sequences are MNHEY and SMNVEV (reference sequence). Unmatched junction bases numbered 7, after V lost 4 bases and J lost 5 bases. The CDR3 runs 14 residues. The CDR3 loop reads CASSSWTSSHEQYF. The CDR3 DNA follows: TGTGCCAGCAGTTCCTGGACTAGCTCTCACGAGCAGTACTTC.

This chain uses TRBV19 with TRBJ2-7; TRBD1 agrees at 7 bases. This CDR3 comprises 13 residues. Germline-derived CDR1 and CDR2 are LNHDA and SQIVND (reference sequence). The ends lost 5 bases at V and 3 bases at J; junction bases unmatched: 4. The CDR3 DNA follows: TGTGCCAGTAGTGACGGGACAGTCTACGAGCAGTACTTC. Its translation: CASSDGTVYEQYF.

V usage is TRBV19 and J usage is TRBJ1-6; perhaps TRBD1 as D (5 bases). Trimming cost V 5 bases and J 6 bases, with 17 bases left between them. This CDR3 contains 16 residues. Germline values: CDR1 LNHDA, CDR2 SQIVND (reference sequence). CDR3: CASSPRAGRTNSPLHF. CDR3 bases: TGTGCCAGTAGTCCCCGAGCGGGGCGGACTAATTCACCCCTCCACTTT.

The chain has TRBV5-4 and TRBJ1-4; no definite D call. The germline V gene has CDR1 SGHNT and CDR2 YYREEE (reference sequence). The CDR3 is 15 residues long. V was shortened by 0 bases and J by 0 bases, with 6 bases between the two germline ends. The CDR3 nucleotides are TGTGCCAGCAGCTTGGGAGTAGCAACTAATGAAAAACTGTTTTTT. Translated, it gives CASSLGVATNEKLFF.

V and J are TRBV5-4 and TRBJ1-2; 9 nucleotides agree with TRBD1. The CDR3 covers 14 residues. CDR1 is SGHNT, CDR2 YYREEE, per germline (reference sequence). The CDR3 nucleotides read TGTGCTATACAGGGGGCCCTAGGCCCTTATGGCTACACCTTC. It is translated as CAIQGALGPYGYTF.

This rearrangement joins TRBV5-1 to TRBJ2-7; D might be TRBD1 (6 bases). The CDR3 has 15 amino acids. Germline V lookup: CDR1 SGHRS, CDR2 YFSETQ. V gave up 0 bases and J gave up 2 bases, with 12 bases separating them. The CDR3 here is CASSLAWGPAYEQYF. CDR3 bases: TGCGCCAGCAGCTTGGCCTGGGGGCCAGCCTACGAGCAGTACTTC.

The chain employs TRBV28 and TRBJ2-3; 7 nucleotides match TRBD2. Germline assignment: CDR1 MDHEN and CDR2 SYDVKM. V shed 9 bases and J 4 bases; nucleotides not matched to a gene: 10. The length of the CDR3 is 14 residues. CDR3 in DNA: TGTGCCAGTATCATCGGGGGGAACCCAGATACGCAGTATTTT. Amino acid sequence: CASIIGGNPDTQYF.

This clone was observed a handful of times. This sequence joins TRBV27 and TRBJ1-1; D perhaps matches TRBD1 (6 bases). The V end lost 6 bases, the J end lost 3 bases, and 14 bases lay between the germline ends. From germline, CDR1 is MNHEY and CDR2 SMNVEV (reference sequence). This CDR3 has 14 amino acids. The CDR3, as DNA: TGTGCCAGCAGACAACAGGGTTCGGACACTGAAGCTTTCTTT. Its translation: CASRQQGSDTEAFF.

This rearrangement joins TRBV11-2 to TRBJ2-7; D possibly corresponds to TRBD2 (6 bases). Looked up from germline, CDR1 is SGHAT and CDR2 is FQNNGV. Trimming stripped 0 bases from V and 10 bases from J, with 13 bases between. The CDR3 spans 13 residues. Here the CDR3 reads CASSLDTGLLQYF. The CDR3 nucleotides are TGTGCCAGCAGCTTAGATACGGGACTCCTACAGTACTTC. The entire variable domain, with the rest obtained from reference TRBV11-2 and TRBJ2-7, is as follows: EAGVAQSPRYKIIEKRQSVAFWCNPISGHATLYWYQQILGQGPKLLIQFQNNGVVDDSQLPKDRFSAERLKGVDSTLKIQPAKLEDSAVYLCASSLDTGLLQYFGPGTRLTVT.

The chain uses TRBV19 and TRBJ1-3, with 7 bases aligning to TRBD1. The CDR3 has 15 residues. The germline V gene encodes CDR1 LNHDA and CDR2 SQIVND (reference sequence). The trim removed 9 bases at V and 1 base at J, leaving 9 bases unmatched. The CDR3 is CASNPRDSSGNTIYF. The DNA for the CDR3 is TGTGCCAGCAATCCCCGGGACAGTTCTGGAAACACCATATATTTT.

This clone was picked up one time. J is TRBJ2-7 and V is TRBV29-1; 8 bases align to TRBD2. Germline CDR1 is SQVTM and CDR2 is ANQGSEA. Losses at the gene ends were 4 bases for V and 5 bases for J; bases not matched to a gene: 7. The CDR3 is 13 residues long. CDR3 residues: CSVAGRASDEQYF. The CDR3 DNA sequence: TGCAGCGTTGCCGGGAGGGCCAGCGACGAGCAGTACTTC.

This chain uses TRBV27 with TRBJ2-7, with 11 bases lining up with TRBD1. The germline V gene encodes CDR1 MNHEY and CDR2 SMNVEV (reference sequence). V lost 5 bases, J lost 3 bases, and 0 bases stayed unmatched. The CDR3 is made up of 13 amino acids. CDR3 in amino acids: CASSGTGGYEQYF. The CDR3 region has the DNA TGTGCCAGCAGTGGGACAGGGGGCTACGAGCAGTACTTC.

The gene calls are TRBV5-5 and TRBJ2-7; tentatively, D is TRBD1 (5 bases). Germline V gene lookup returns CDR1 SGHKS and CDR2 YYEKEE (reference sequence). The CDR3 spans 15 residues. The V gene lost 2 bases and the J gene lost 4 bases, with 16 bases spanning the gap. The CDR3 DNA reads as TGTGCCAGCAGCTTATCCCAGGGCACCCCATACGAGCAGTACTTC. Protein: CASSLSQGTPYEQYF.

The chain links TRBV19 to TRBJ2-3, with TRBD2 matching over 12 bases. The trim removed 7 bases at V and 7 bases at J, leaving 9 bases unmatched. Germline CDR1 LNHDA, CDR2 SQIVND (reference sequence). The CDR3 has 15 amino acids. CDR3 residues: CASTPSSGGAYTQYF. The CDR3 DNA follows: TGTGCCAGTACCCCCTCTAGCGGGGGGGCGTATACGCAGTATTTT.

The J gene is TRBJ2-5, the V gene TRBV18; D might be TRBD1 (7 bases). Germline V gene sequence: CDR1 KGHSH, CDR2 LQKENI. Trimming shortened V by 3 bases and J by 2 bases, and 10 bases separated the two germline ends. This CDR3 spans 14 amino acids. The CDR3 nucleotides read TGTGCCAGCTCACCGCGGGACAGTCAAGAGACCCAGTACTTC. Translated: CASSPRDSQETQYF.